The rows below give T cell receptor beta chains drawn from one sample of a study of T cell responses to AZD1222 COVID-19 vaccine. TCRdb's copy holds only in-frame clones and misses some; the assay was immunoSEQ multiplex PCR. Found here are 85,000 to 100,000 clones, 85% to 90% of them singletons; the top ten hold around 3.5%. The sample here was peripheral blood, taken on day 0 of AZD1222 vaccination. These receptors were taken from an adult in good health. CDR3s include the opening cysteine and the closing phenylalanine or tryptophan. A D gene is named only where the DNA matches it firmly. Not all rows give a size; the values are once, few, many and, for expanded clones, a class.

TRBJ2-5,TRBD2,.,TRBV5-1,TGCGCCAGCAGCCTAAGCGGGGGGGCCGGAGAGACCCAGTACTTC,CASSLSGGAGETQYF
TRBJ2-5,.,.,TRBV6-6,TGTGCCAGCAGTAAGCTTCCGACTATGAGGGAGACCCAGTACTTC,CASSKLPTMRETQYF
TRBJ1-5,.,.,TRBV16,TGTGCCAGCAGCCAAATGATAGGTAGCAATCAGCCCCAGCATTTT,CASSQMIGSNQPQHF
TRBJ2-1,.,few,TRBV7-2,TGTGCCAGCATCGCTAGCGTGAGCTCCTACAATGAGCAGTTCTTC,CASIASVSSYNEQFF
TRBJ1-1,.,.,TRBV3-1/TRBV3-2,TGTGCCAGCTTATCCCCGGACACTGAAGCTTTCTTT,CASLSPDTEAFF
TRBJ1-2,TRBD1,.,TRBV9,TGTGCCAGCAGCGCCCACTTACAGGGGGCGTACGGAAACTATGGCTACACCTTC,CASSAHLQGAYGNYGYTF
TRBJ2-1,TRBD1,.,TRBV29-1,TGCAGCGTCCAGAAGACAGGGATCATGGGAAACGAGCAGTTCTTC,CSVQKTGIMGNEQFF
TRBJ2-5,TRBD1,.,TRBV5-1,TGCGCCAGCAGACAAACAGGGGGCGCGGAGACCCAGTACTTC,CASRQTGGAETQYF
TRBJ2-5,TRBD2,.,TRBV30,TGTGCCTGGAGGAGGAAGGGACTAGCGGGGGGCCAAGAGACCCAGTACTTC,CAWRRKGLAGGQETQYF
TRBJ1-1,.,.,TRBV11-1,TGTGCCAGCAGCTTAGGCAGGAACACTGAAGCTTTCTTT,CASSLGRNTEAFF
TRBJ2-2,.,.,TRBV5-5,TGTGCCAGCAGCTGGGAAGACACCGGGGAGCTGTTTTTT,CASSWEDTGELFF
TRBJ1-6,TRBD1,.,TRBV11-1,TGTGCCAGCAGCTCGGGGACAGGGGAAACGGCACCCCTCCACTTT,CASSSGTGETAPLHF
TRBJ1-2,.,.,TRBV19,TGTGCCAGTAGTATACAGAGCTCTAACTATGGCTACACCTTC,CASSIQSSNYGYTF
TRBJ1-6,TRBD1,.,TRBV19,TGTGCCAGACGATACTGGGACAGTTATAATTCACCCCTCCACTTT,CARRYWDSYNSPLHF
TRBJ2-7,.,.,TRBV23-1,TGCGCCAGCAGTCAATCAGGGTATGGGAAGTACTTC,CASSQSGYGKYF
TRBJ2-1,.,.,TRBV10-1,TGCGCCAGCAGTGAGTCGGGGGCAGGGAGCTATGAGCAGTTCTTC,CASSESGAGSYEQFF
TRBJ2-1,.,.,TRBV5-4,TGTGCCAGCAGCTTGTCTGCGGGTACCTACAATGAGCAGTTCTTC,CASSLSAGTYNEQFF
TRBJ1-3,TRBD1,.,TRBV7-2,TGTGCCAGCAGACCTGATTTGACAGGGGGACTTGGAAACACCATATATTTT,CASRPDLTGGLGNTIYF
TRBJ1-2,.,.,TRBV9,TGTGCCAGCGGTGGGGAGCTCTATGGCTACACCTTC,CASGGELYGYTF
TRBJ2-7,TRBD1,few,TRBV5-1,TGCGCCAGCAGCTCTACAGGGGGCGCATCCTACGAGCAGTACTTC,CASSSTGGASYEQYF
TRBJ1-6,.,once,TRBV2,TGTGCCAGCAGTGACGATTATAATTCACCCCTCCACTTT,CASSDDYNSPLHF
TRBJ1-4,TRBD1,.,TRBV27,TGTGCCAGCAGTTTGGTCACAGGGGGAGAAAATGAAAAACTGTTTTTT,CASSLVTGGENEKLFF
TRBJ2-5,.,.,TRBV3-1/TRBV3-2,TGTGCCAGCAGCCCCCGAGGGGGGCGGAAGACCCAGTACTTC,CASSPRGGRKTQYF
TRBJ1-1,.,once,TRBV6-5,TGTGCCAGCAGTTTCACAGAGATGAACACTGAAGCTTTCTTT,CASSFTEMNTEAFF
TRBJ1-2,.,.,TRBV18,TGTGCCAGCTCACCCATGAAGAATGCGGGTGGCTACACCTTC,CASSPMKNAGGYTF
TRBJ1-1,.,.,TRBV2,TGTGCCAGCAGTGAACAGGTGGGCGGCGACACTGAAGCTTTCTTT,CASSEQVGGDTEAFF
TRBJ1-6,.,.,TRBV4-3,TGCGCCAGCAGCCCCTCCCGGAATTCACCCCTCCACTTT,CASSPSRNSPLHF
TRBJ2-5,TRBD1,.,TRBV6-5,TGTGCCAGCCAACAGGGGGAGACCCAGTACTTC,CASQQGETQYF
TRBJ1-1,.,once,TRBV7-9,TGTGCCAGCACCCCCGGAGCCCCGGCGAACACTGAAGCTTTCTTT,CASTPGAPANTEAFF
TRBJ2-7,.,.,TRBV6-5,TGTGCCAGCACGCAGGGGAGTGGGGGTAGCTACGAGCAGTACTTC,CASTQGSGGSYEQYF
TRBJ1-6,.,.,TRBV28,TGTGCCAGCAGTTTGTTGAATTCACCCCTCCACTTT,CASSLLNSPLHF
TRBJ2-4,.,.,TRBV12-3/TRBV12-4,TGTGCCAGCAGTTTAATGAGAAACATTCAGTACTTC,CASSLMRNIQYF
TRBJ1-2,.,.,TRBV15,TGTGCCACCAGCATCAACAGGGACGGCTACACCTTC,CATSINRDGYTF
TRBJ2-7,TRBD1,.,TRBV4-1,TGCGCCAGCAGCCCAGGTAGGGGGCAAGAATTCCGCCTCGAGCAGTACTTC,CASSPGRGQEFRLEQYF
TRBJ1-1,TRBD1,.,TRBV5-1,TGCGCCAGCAGCTTGGGAACAGGGGGCCCGAACACTGAAGCTTTCTTT,CASSLGTGGPNTEAFF
TRBJ1-1,.,.,TRBV19,TGTGCCAGTACCCCGTCTCGGGGCACTGAAGCTTTCTTT,CASTPSRGTEAFF
TRBJ2-7,.,.,TRBV25-1,TGTGCCAGCAGTGAATTTGGGGCTTCCCACGAGCAGTACTTC,CASSEFGASHEQYF
TRBJ2-5,.,.,TRBV5-5,TGTGCCAGCAGCCACAAGATCCAAGAGACCCAGTACTTC,CASSHKIQETQYF
TRBJ1-1,.,.,TRBV13,TGTGCCAGCAGCTTACCTAGCTCTGACACTGAAGCTTTCTTT,CASSLPSSDTEAFF